This is a list of T cell receptor beta chains from one sample in a study of cytomegalovirus exposure and HLA in healthy donors. Assay used: immunoSEQ multiplex PCR; TCRdb lists only in-frame clones, some missing. The table for this sample gives around 78,000 clones. Input material: PBMCs. All receptors come from a man between 18 and 29 years old in good health and CMV-seropositive. Each CDR3 is given with its conserved first and last residue. Each record gives: J gene, D gene, V gene, CDR3 protein, CDR3 DNA. D genes are given only for firm matches.

j_call: TRBJ1-2
d_call: TRBD1
v_call: TRBV14
cdr3_aa: CASSQGGTGYYGYTF
cdr3_nt: TGTGCCAGCAGCCAAGGAGGGACAGGCTACTATGGCTACACCTTC

j_call: TRBJ1-1
d_call: -
v_call: TRBV6-5
cdr3_aa: CATFRGGTEAFF
cdr3_nt: TGTGCCACTTTCAGGGGTGGCACTGAAGCTTTCTTT

j_call: TRBJ2-1
d_call: -
v_call: TRBV6-5
cdr3_aa: CASSLVTGRAEQFF
cdr3_nt: TGTGCCAGCAGCCTCGTGACAGGTCGGGCTGAGCAGTTCTTC

j_call: TRBJ1-1
d_call: -
v_call: TRBV11-3
cdr3_aa: CASSLGGDTEAFF
cdr3_nt: TGTGCCAGCAGCTTAGGGGGGGACACTGAAGCTTTCTTT

j_call: TRBJ1-4
d_call: -
v_call: TRBV4-1
cdr3_aa: CASSQAGEGGEKLFF
cdr3_nt: TGCGCCAGCAGCCAGGCCGGGGAGGGGGGTGAAAAACTGTTTTTT

j_call: TRBJ1-1
d_call: -
v_call: TRBV5-6
cdr3_aa: CASSPGNTEAFF
cdr3_nt: TGTGCCAGCAGCCCGGGGAACACTGAAGCTTTCTTT

j_call: TRBJ2-3
d_call: TRBD2
v_call: TRBV4-2
cdr3_aa: CASSQERASGRDTQYF
cdr3_nt: TGTGCCAGCAGCCAAGAAAGGGCTAGCGGGAGGGATACGCAGTATTTT

j_call: TRBJ1-5
d_call: TRBD1
v_call: TRBV29-1
cdr3_aa: CSVEDGQGVGRDQPQHF
cdr3_nt: TGCAGCGTTGAAGACGGGCAGGGGGTGGGGAGAGACCAGCCCCAGCATTTT

j_call: TRBJ2-5
d_call: TRBD2
v_call: TRBV28
cdr3_aa: CASSPGVAGGPRETQYF
cdr3_nt: TGTGCCAGCAGTCCTGGGGTAGCGGGGGGGCCACGAGAGACCCAGTACTTC

j_call: TRBJ2-5
d_call: TRBD2
v_call: TRBV7-8
cdr3_aa: CASSEAGGRARETQYF
cdr3_nt: TGTGCCAGCAGCGAGGCTGGCGGGAGGGCCCGGGAGACCCAGTACTTC

j_call: TRBJ2-7
d_call: TRBD2
v_call: TRBV4-1
cdr3_aa: CASSPRGTSGRQDEQYF
cdr3_nt: TGCGCCAGCAGTCCTCGGGGGACTAGCGGGAGACAGGACGAGCAGTACTTC

j_call: TRBJ2-5
d_call: TRBD2
v_call: TRBV10-3
cdr3_aa: CAISDGTSGTQETQYF
cdr3_nt: TGTGCCATCAGTGATGGGACTAGCGGGACTCAAGAGACCCAGTACTTC

j_call: TRBJ1-5
d_call: TRBD1
v_call: TRBV19
cdr3_aa: CASSMDRGNQPQHF
cdr3_nt: TGTGCCAGTAGTATGGACAGGGGGAATCAGCCCCAGCATTTT

j_call: TRBJ1-1
d_call: -
v_call: TRBV11-2
cdr3_aa: CASSRRQASNTEAFF
cdr3_nt: TGTGCCAGCAGCCGACGACAGGCTTCGAACACTGAAGCTTTCTTT